The table lists the clone carrying this T cell receptor (beta chain) with many counts. Its antigen is undetermined. In the ophthalmopathy cohort, Clinical Activity Score was at least 3, NOSPECS grade at least 4, and duration under 3 months. The data are from a study of T cells in Graves' hyperthyroidism and ophthalmopathy. Study results and limitations: In validation, the model predicted ophthalmopathy. These predictions came a median about 6.5 months before onset.

This CDR3 contains 12 residues. Looked up from germline, CDR1 is SGHAT and CDR2 is FQNNGV. Trimming shortened V by 0 bases and J by 5 bases, and 4 bases separated the two germline ends. TCR beta CDR3 region amplification was performed from RNA transcripts. First-round RT-PCR with HTBI primers amplified the TCR CDR3 region. TCRdb independently ran MiXCR on the multiplex PCR reads; one entry per CDR3 protein. This table has around 540,000 distinct CDR3 sequences, about 16% appearing once. The clonotype originates from a woman younger than 45 with Graves' ophthalmopathy. The sample taken for sequencing was blood. The chain links TRBV11-2 to TRBJ2-5; D is uncertain. The DNA for the CDR3 is TGTGCCAGCAGCTTAGATCGGGAGACCCAGTACTTC. Amino acid sequence: CASSLDRETQYF.